This is a list of T cell receptor beta chains from one sample in a study of T cell repertoires in cytomegalovirus infection. Which antigens these TCRs recognize remains unknown. From the reads, TCRdb called clonotypes with MiXCR, one entry per CDR3 protein. The sample includes 50,000 to 65,000 distinct CDR3 sequences, around a fifth seen only once; the top ten take about two thirds. The sequenced sample was CD8+ T cells from cultured PBMCs, obtained from culture after CMV antigen stimulation. The receptor source for this set is a human donor in good health (CMV status not recorded). Some clones in this sample may be carry-over from other donors' samples. CDR3s leave out the opening cysteine and the closing phenylalanine or tryptophan. The order of the fields is CDR3 protein, V gene, D gene. A D gene is named only where the DNA matches it firmly.

CDR3aa: ASSAFRDRGFYEQY
v_gene: TRBV19
d_gene: TRBD1

CDR3aa: ASSLAVGSSASFEQF
v_gene: TRBV7-9
d_gene: .

CDR3aa: ASSEDED
v_gene: TRBV9
d_gene: .

CDR3aa: AVWTDSYEQY
v_gene: TRBV7-2
d_gene: .

CDR3aa: ASSSLLAGGDTDTQY
v_gene: TRBV28
d_gene: TRBD2

CDR3aa: ASSLSSVPTEAF
v_gene: TRBV7-8
d_gene: .

CDR3aa: ASSVTGYEQY
v_gene: TRBV5-5
d_gene: TRBD1

CDR3aa: ASSLGTRDNEQF
v_gene: TRBV7-6
d_gene: .

CDR3aa: ASSLAANRETQY
v_gene: TRBV7-9
d_gene: .

CDR3aa: ASSFLTSSGANVLT
v_gene: TRBV7-3
d_gene: .

CDR3aa: ASSLRTSHQPQH
v_gene: TRBV5-5
d_gene: .

CDR3aa: ASSYGSGPDYEQY
v_gene: TRBV7-2
d_gene: .

CDR3aa: ASSLGMKGEQF
v_gene: TRBV7-2
d_gene: .

CDR3aa: ASSLNGEPYEQY
v_gene: TRBV7-9
d_gene: .

CDR3aa: ASSHGFGRKETQY
v_gene: TRBV7-2
d_gene: .

CDR3aa: ATLADWSDGYT
v_gene: TRBV2
d_gene: .

CDR3aa: ASSRGDGDEQF
v_gene: TRBV6-2/TRBV6-3
d_gene: .

CDR3aa: ASSTLSDTDTQY
v_gene: TRBV7-7
d_gene: .

CDR3aa: ASRIRRMTGGDLRFGYT
v_gene: TRBV28
d_gene: TRBD1

CDR3aa: ASSLRAREVSYEQY
v_gene: TRBV7-6
d_gene: TRBD2

CDR3aa: ASSLNGGRETQY
v_gene: TRBV7-2
d_gene: .

CDR3aa: ASSLAGRNQPQH
v_gene: TRBV7-8
d_gene: .

CDR3aa: SVEHTSTYEQY
v_gene: TRBV29-1
d_gene: .

CDR3aa: ASSLAPSGGIRGYT
v_gene: TRBV12-3/TRBV12-4
d_gene: TRBD1

CDR3aa: ASSPSPVGSRPNYGYT
v_gene: TRBV7-8
d_gene: .

CDR3aa: ASSETAGRDEQF
v_gene: TRBV6-1
d_gene: TRBD2

CDR3aa: ASSPRERGFNEQF
v_gene: TRBV7-2
d_gene: TRBD2

CDR3aa: ASSTTGFEGYT
v_gene: TRBV28
d_gene: TRBD1

CDR3aa: ASSPQAGAIETQY
v_gene: TRBV7-6
d_gene: TRBD2

CDR3aa: ASSLNTGRTTEAF
v_gene: TRBV7-2
d_gene: .

CDR3aa: ASSPTGQQETQY
v_gene: TRBV7-9
d_gene: TRBD1

CDR3aa: ASSLAKSGGHLRETQY
v_gene: TRBV7-8
d_gene: TRBD2

CDR3aa: AAAPGKSSGANVLT
v_gene: TRBV15
d_gene: .

CDR3aa: ASSLSGGSGNTIY
v_gene: TRBV7-8
d_gene: .

CDR3aa: ASLGQEGSGNTIY
v_gene: TRBV7-9
d_gene: TRBD1

CDR3aa: ASSHPEQGATDTQY
v_gene: TRBV4-1
d_gene: TRBD1

CDR3aa: ASSPLDSAVNELF
v_gene: TRBV28
d_gene: .

CDR3aa: ASSSLALSGTDTQY
v_gene: TRBV12-3/TRBV12-4
d_gene: .

CDR3aa: ASSLGGREQF
v_gene: TRBV12-3/TRBV12-4
d_gene: TRBD2

CDR3aa: ASSKTSGAYNEQF
v_gene: TRBV7-3
d_gene: TRBD2

CDR3aa: ASSGVLSGANVLT
v_gene: TRBV9
d_gene: .

CDR3aa: ASSLYTGGTEAF
v_gene: TRBV4-1
d_gene: .

CDR3aa: ASSSLIGAWGYT
v_gene: TRBV12-3/TRBV12-4
d_gene: .

CDR3aa: ASSILAGSTYNEQF
v_gene: TRBV19
d_gene: TRBD2

CDR3aa: ASSQAGVEQF
v_gene: TRBV4-1
d_gene: .

CDR3aa: ASSFSGQGRDTQY
v_gene: TRBV7-8
d_gene: TRBD1

CDR3aa: ASRSSMNTEAF
v_gene: TRBV2
d_gene: .

CDR3aa: ASRQGFPGEQY
v_gene: TRBV6-5
d_gene: TRBD1

CDR3aa: ASSLAGYGEQY
v_gene: TRBV7-2
d_gene: .

CDR3aa: ASSEAWQATYEQY
v_gene: TRBV2
d_gene: .

CDR3aa: ASSPKWGLTYNEQF
v_gene: TRBV7-6
d_gene: .